These T cell receptor beta chains were read from a single sample in a study of cytomegalovirus exposure and HLA in healthy donors. Here immunoSEQ multiplex PCR was the method, and the copy in TCRdb shows in-frame clones only, minus some. This sample yields fewer than 75,000 clones, of which over 70% are seen a single time; around 11% belongs to the top ten. Sequenced material: PBMCs. Receptors originate from a man aged 65-85 years in good health and CMV-seronegative. Each CDR3 is given with its conserved first and last residue. Clone size, where shown, is once, few, many, or a class for clones that have expanded.

clone_size	v_call	cdr3_aa
.	TRBV11-2	CASSLDTGRTDTQYF
.	TRBV7-2	CASSPGGTQPQHF
.	TRBV19	CASSGQVANTEAFF
.	TRBV12-2	CASRPRGGDLVQGRRNQPQHF
.	TRBV7-2	CASSLFPPTGSGANVLTF
.	TRBV7-8	CASSSRGENTEAFF
few	TRBV7-9	CSSSRLEGELFF
.	TRBV7-6	CASSLEHGNYGYTF
.	TRBV25-1	CASSPRDSQQLPEAFF
.	TRBV19	CASSPGRTSERTDTQYF
.	TRBV7-9	CASSLVDNRNEQFF